A single sample gave rise to the 32 T cell receptor beta chains below, sequenced in a study of neoadjuvant nivolumab and ipilimumab in lung cancer. The protocol was immunoSEQ multiplex PCR, while the TCRdb copy is restricted to in-frame clones and leaves out a portion. This table has 30,000 to 45,000 clones, roughly 89% appearing once. Sequences were derived from peripheral blood, sampled before neoadjuvant nivolumab, alone or with ipilimumab. These receptors came from an adult with non-small cell lung cancer.

V and J are TRBV29-1 and TRBJ2-1; 13 bases map to TRBD2. The CDR3 spans 15 residues. J gave up 7 bases and V 3 bases, and 6 bases lay outside the gene matches. Germline V gene data show CDR1 as SQVTM and CDR2 as ANQGSEA. As DNA, the CDR3 is TGCAGCGTTGACGGGACTAGCGGGAAGGGGAATGAGCAGTTCTTC. The encoded protein is CSVDGTSGKGNEQFF.

The V gene is TRBV5-4, the J gene TRBJ1-2; 8 nucleotides align to TRBD1. Per the germline V gene, CDR1 is SGHNT and CDR2 is YYREEE (reference sequence). The CDR3 is 14 residues long. J gave up 1 base and V 4 bases, and 3 bases lay outside the gene matches. The CDR3 sequence is CASSTGQDNYGYTF. CDR3 nucleotides: TGTGCCAGCAGCACGGGACAGGATAACTATGGCTACACCTTC.

The V and J genes are TRBV5-1 and TRBJ2-7; tentative D call: TRBD1 (5 bases). The CDR3 covers 16 residues. Germline CDR1 reads SGHRS; CDR2 reads YFSETQ. With 4 bases removed from V and 2 bases from J, the gap between germline ends came to 19 bases. The CDR3 DNA is TGCGCCAGCAGCCCCCGGGCAGGGAACCCTCCCTACGAGCAGTACTTC. It is translated as CASSPRAGNPPYEQYF.

The chain uses TRBV6-5 and TRBJ2-5, with 7 bases identical to TRBD2. The junction had 6 bases not matched to a gene; V was cut back by 4 bases and J by 4 bases. The CDR3 consists of 14 residues. CDR1 MNHEY and CDR2 SVGAGI come from the germline V gene. CDR3 DNA sequence: TGTGCCAGCAGTTCCCCTAGCGGTATAGAGACCCAGTACTTC. It encodes CASSSPSGIETQYF.

The chain has TRBV5-5 and TRBJ2-1; D is unclear. Between the trimmed V and J ends, which lost 0 bases and 0 bases, there was a span of 10 bases. Germline V gene lookup returns CDR1 SGHKS and CDR2 YYEKEE (reference sequence). The CDR3 loop spans 16 amino acids. CDR3 in DNA: TGTGCCAGCAGCTTGGTATCCCAGAGCTCCTACAATGAGCAGTTCTTC. Protein: CASSLVSQSSYNEQFF.

The chain carries TRBV11-2 and TRBJ2-3; 9 positions match TRBD2. This CDR3 region has 16 residues. In germline, CDR1 is SGHAT, CDR2 FQNNGV. V trimming: 3 bases; J trimming: 1 base; junction bases outside the gene matches: 5. The CDR3 sequence is CASSLRLAGRTDTQYF. As DNA, the CDR3 is TGTGCCAGCAGCTTGAGGCTAGCGGGACGCACAGATACGCAGTATTTT.

V gene TRBV5-4 combines with J gene TRBJ2-5, with TRBD2 matching 10 bases. Germline loops: CDR1 SGHNT, CDR2 YYREEE (reference sequence). This CDR3 spans 14 amino acids. The J segment lost 5 bases and the V segment lost 4 bases, leaving 5 bases of the junction unmatched. The CDR3 here is CASSPTGLAETQYF. The CDR3 region has the DNA TGTGCCAGCAGCCCGACGGGACTAGCGGAGACCCAGTACTTC.

This clone has just one count. J is TRBJ1-1 and V is TRBV11-2; the D gene is possibly TRBD1 (6 bases). The CDR3 consists of 16 residues. The V gene's germline CDR1 is SGHAT and CDR2 FQNNGV. V was trimmed by 8 bases and J by 0 bases, leaving 19 bases between them. CDR3 coding DNA: TGTGCCAGCCTGACTACAGGGTTTCGAGTGAACACTGAAGCTTTCTTT. Translating gives CASLTTGFRVNTEAFF.

This clone was found once. Here the CDR3 reads CASSVSSADNEQFF. The CDR3 DNA is TGCGCCAGCAGTGTTTCGAGCGCTGACAATGAGCAGTTCTTC. The chain recombines TRBV10-1 with TRBJ2-1; D gene uncertain. Germline V gene lookup returns CDR1 WNHNN and CDR2 SYGVQD (reference sequence). The CDR3 sequence is 14 residues long. V was trimmed by 4 bases and J by 5 bases, leaving 12 bases between them.

The chain combines TRBV2 with TRBJ2-5; the D gene is possibly TRBD2 (6 bases). Trimming left V 5 bases short and J 4 bases short, with 11 bases between. Germline V gene sequence: CDR1 SNHLY, CDR2 FYNNEI. CDR3 size: 13 residues. CDR3 amino acids: CASSSQLAETQYF. The CDR3 coding sequence is TGTGCCAGCAGTTCTCAACTAGCAGAGACCCAGTACTTC.

CDR3 nucleotides: TGCGCCAGCAGTGACTCCCCCGGACTACGATTCTACGAGCAGTACTTC. It specifies CASSDSPGLRFYEQYF. This sequence joins TRBV10-2 and TRBJ2-7; possible D gene TRBD2, 6 bases. Per the germline V gene, CDR1 is WSHSY and CDR2 is SAAADI. The CDR3 extends over 16 amino acids. Trimming shortened V by 3 bases and J by 3 bases, and 18 bases separated the two germline ends.

The chain has TRBV19 and TRBJ2-5; 7 bases align to TRBD2. Germline trimming cut 7 bases from V and 2 bases from J; bases unmatched to any gene: 4. The CDR3 sequence is 13 residues long. Germline loops: CDR1 LNHDA, CDR2 SQIVND (reference sequence). The CDR3 region is CASNPSGQETQYF. CDR3 nucleotides: TGTGCCAGTAACCCTAGCGGACAAGAGACCCAGTACTTC.

The chain combines TRBV5-4 with TRBJ1-5, with 7 bases identical to TRBD1. V lost 3 bases and J lost 3; bases outside the gene matches: 9. The germline V gene has CDR1 SGHNT and CDR2 YYREEE (reference sequence). This CDR3 contains 16 residues. The chain's CDR3 is CASSYGGQVNNQPQHF. In nucleotides, the CDR3 is TGTGCCAGCAGCTACGGAGGACAGGTTAACAATCAGCCCCAGCATTTT.

The CDR3 DNA reads as TGTGCCAGTAGTATAGACAGGGCCGCGAACACTGAAGCTTTCTTT. It translates to CASSIDRAANTEAFF. The chain joins TRBV19 to TRBJ1-1, with D possibly being TRBD1 (5 bases). Between the trimmed V and J ends, which lost 0 bases and 1 base, there was a span of 9 bases. Germline CDR1 LNHDA, CDR2 SQIVND (reference sequence). This CDR3 is built from 15 residues. Full variable domain (outside the CDR3, taken from reference TRBV19 and TRBJ1-1): DGGITQSPKYLFRKEGQNVTLSCEQNLNHDAMYWYRQDPGQGLRLIYYSQIVNDFQKGDIAEGYSVSREKKESFPLTVTSAQKNPTAFYLCASSIDRAANTEAFFGQGTRLTVV.

This chain connects TRBV29-1 to TRBJ1-1; D unresolved. The CDR3 totals 12 residues. The germline V gene encodes CDR1 SQVTM and CDR2 ANQGSEA. In DNA, the CDR3 is TGCAGTGCCTCCTTAGGGAGGATTGAAGCTTTCTTT. This translates into CSASLGRIEAFF.

The chain recombines TRBV19 with TRBJ2-1, with TRBD2 matching over 9 bases. The CDR3 consists of 15 residues. The germline V gene encodes CDR1 LNHDA and CDR2 SQIVND (reference sequence). The V gene end was trimmed by 1 base and the J gene end by 13 bases; junction bases not matched to a gene: 11. CDR3: CASSIGGVDSGRQFF. CDR3 DNA: TGTGCCAGTAGTATAGGAGGGGTGGATAGCGGGAGACAGTTCTTC.

V gene TRBV18 combines with J gene TRBJ2-7; 10 bases line up with TRBD1. CDR1 and CDR2 (germline): KGHSH, LQKENI. V shed 2 bases, J shed 7 bases, and the junction held 8 bases outside the gene matches. This CDR3 is built from 15 residues. The CDR3 nucleotides read TGTGCCAGCTCACCAGACGGGACAGGGGAGAGGGAGCAGTACTTC. Its protein is CASSPDGTGEREQYF.

This clone was counted a single time. The chain recombines TRBV30 with TRBJ1-3; no firm D call. V was cut by 4 bases and J by 6 bases, with 13 bases left in between. CDR3 length: 13 residues. Germline assignment: CDR1 GTSNPN and CDR2 SVGIG (reference sequence). CDR3 residues: CAWTLKVVNTIYF. DNA of the CDR3: TGTGCCTGGACCCTGAAAGTCGTAAACACCATATATTTT.

This chain uses TRBV7-2 with TRBJ1-2; 7 bases agree with TRBD1. CDR3 size: 14 residues. Germline CDR1 SGHTA, CDR2 FQGNSA. V lost 5 bases, J lost 7 bases, and 10 bases stayed unmatched. CDR3 DNA: TGTGCCAGCAGCATCGGCCGGGACAGACCTGGCTACACCTTC. As protein: CASSIGRDRPGYTF.

The rearrangement uses TRBV19 and TRBJ2-1; 11 nucleotides agree with TRBD1. Germline V lookup: CDR1 LNHDA, CDR2 SQIVND (reference sequence). V shed 3 bases, J shed 7 bases, and the junction held 5 bases outside the gene matches. This CDR3 is 15 amino acids long. The CDR3 DNA reads as TGTGCCAGTAGTATCAAGGGACAGGGGGGTAATGAGCAGTTCTTC. Its protein is CASSIKGQGGNEQFF. Combining the CDR3 with reference TRBV19 and TRBJ2-1 gives the whole variable domain DGGITQSPKYLFRKEGQNVTLSCEQNLNHDAMYWYRQDPGQGLRLIYYSQIVNDFQKGDIAEGYSVSREKKESFPLTVTSAQKNPTAFYLCASSIKGQGGNEQFFGPGTRLTVL.

The V gene is TRBV29-1, the J gene TRBJ1-1; D is ambiguous. The germline gives CDR1 SQVTM, CDR2 ANQGSEA. The CDR3 covers 13 residues. With 3 bases removed from V and 0 bases from J, the gap between germline ends came to 8 bases. The DNA for the CDR3 is TGCAGCGTTGACCTGGGGATGAACACTGAAGCTTTCTTT. Residues: CSVDLGMNTEAFF.

The chain recombines TRBV28 with TRBJ1-1, with a possible D match to TRBD1 (5 bases). Germline loops: CDR1 MDHEN, CDR2 SYDVKM. Between the trimmed V and J ends, which lost 7 bases and 3 bases, there was a span of 15 bases. This CDR3 region has 14 residues. The CDR3 reads CASTTGGGDTEAFF. The CDR3 coding sequence is TGTGCCAGCACCACAGGCGGTGGGGACACTGAAGCTTTCTTT.

This chain links TRBV7-2 with TRBJ2-7; D is undetermined. The CDR3 totals 14 residues. Germline CDR1 reads SGHTA; CDR2 reads FQGNSA. Deletions cut 5 bases from V and 0 bases from J, with 11 bases between. Here the CDR3 DNA reads TGTGCCAGCAGCAAGGACGCTAGCTCCTACGAGCAGTACTTC. It translates to CASSKDASSYEQYF.

This clone was counted a single time. The chain employs TRBV18 and TRBJ2-3; 9 positions match TRBD2. This CDR3 comprises 17 residues. The ends lost 3 bases at V and 2 bases at J; junction bases unmatched: 9. Germline values: CDR1 KGHSH, CDR2 LQKENI. This CDR3 is CASSPFSTSGNTDTQYF. CDR3 DNA sequence: TGTGCCAGCTCACCCTTTTCGACTAGCGGAAACACAGATACGCAGTATTTT.

CDR3 DNA sequence: TGCGCCAGCAGCCAATCAGGGGATCCCGGGGAGCTGTTTTTT. This gives the protein CASSQSGDPGELFF. V gene TRBV4-1 combines with J gene TRBJ2-2; perhaps TRBD1 as D (6 bases). This CDR3 region has 14 residues. Germline CDR1 is MGHRA and CDR2 is YSYEKL. V lost 2 bases to trimming and J lost 6 bases, with 10 bases between them.

This clone came up once. The V call is TRBV7-2, the J call TRBJ2-5, with D unclear. Per the germline V gene, CDR1 is SGHTA and CDR2 is FQGNSA. The CDR3 has 14 amino acids. With 4 bases removed from V and 5 bases from J, the gap between germline ends came to 14 bases. CDR3 in amino acids: CASSSTAWGETQYF. For the CDR3, the DNA is TGTGCCAGCAGCTCTACCGCCTGGGGTGAGACCCAGTACTTC.

The chain carries TRBV9 and TRBJ2-1, with D perhaps matching TRBD1 (6 bases). With 0 bases removed from V and 8 bases from J, the gap between germline ends came to 9 bases. The CDR3 runs 13 residues. The germline gives CDR1 SGDLS, CDR2 YYNGEE. The CDR3 region has the DNA TGTGCCAGCAGCGTAGGACAGGTGGATGAGCAGTTCTTC. Residues: CASSVGQVDEQFF.

The chain recombines TRBV15 with TRBJ2-7; the D gene is possibly TRBD2 (5 bases). The V end was cut by 0 bases, the J end by 2 bases, with 11 bases between. CDR1 and CDR2 from the germline V gene are LNHNV and YYDKDF (reference sequence). The CDR3 runs to 15 residues. CDR3 nucleotide sequence: TGTGCCACCAGCAGAGATCGGAGCGGACCCTACGAGCAGTACTTC. Its protein is CATSRDRSGPYEQYF.

The V gene is TRBV18, the J gene TRBJ2-1, with a weak D call TRBD2 (6 bases). Trimming took 3 bases from V and 3 from J, leaving 24 bases between them. The CDR3 sequence is 19 residues long. CDR1 KGHSH and CDR2 LQKENI come from the germline V gene. CDR3 nucleotides: TGTGCCAGCTCACCCCTGGGCGGTACACGGGAGTACGTCTACAATGAGCAGTTCTTC. Translation: CASSPLGGTREYVYNEQFF.

The chain couples TRBV5-1 to TRBJ2-3; 9 bases match TRBD2. The CDR3 is made up of 16 amino acids. Germline CDR1 reads SGHRS; CDR2 reads YFSETQ. V shed 0 bases and J 0 bases; nucleotides not matched to a gene: 2. As DNA, the CDR3 is TGCGCCAGCAGCTTGGGGCTAGCGGGAAGCACAGATACGCAGTATTTT. It encodes CASSLGLAGSTDTQYF.

CDR3: CAWSSTENYGYTF. The CDR3 DNA reads as TGTGCCTGGAGTTCGACGGAGAACTATGGCTACACCTTC. V usage is TRBV30 and J usage is TRBJ1-2; D gene uncertain. The CDR3 is 13 residues long. The V gene lost 2 bases and the J gene lost 2 bases, with 9 bases spanning the gap. The germline V gene encodes CDR1 GTSNPN and CDR2 SVGIG (reference sequence).

The genes are TRBV7-2 and TRBJ2-7; 16 bases map to TRBD2. V lost 3 bases to trimming and J lost 1 base; unmatched junction nucleotides: 9. The CDR3 has 19 residues. Germline V CDR1 and CDR2: SGHTA, FQGNSA. The CDR3 protein is CASSFPGLAGGGRSYEQYF. CDR3 DNA: TGTGCCAGCAGCTTTCCGGGACTAGCGGGAGGGGGTAGGTCCTACGAGCAGTACTTC. Full variable domain (remainder filled in from reference TRBV7-2 and TRBJ2-7): GAGVSQSPSNKVTEKGKDVELRCDPISGHTALYWYRQSLGQGLEFLIYFQGNSAPDKSGLPSDRFSAERTGGSVSTLTIQRTQQEDSAVYLCASSFPGLAGGGRSYEQYFGPGTRLTVT.